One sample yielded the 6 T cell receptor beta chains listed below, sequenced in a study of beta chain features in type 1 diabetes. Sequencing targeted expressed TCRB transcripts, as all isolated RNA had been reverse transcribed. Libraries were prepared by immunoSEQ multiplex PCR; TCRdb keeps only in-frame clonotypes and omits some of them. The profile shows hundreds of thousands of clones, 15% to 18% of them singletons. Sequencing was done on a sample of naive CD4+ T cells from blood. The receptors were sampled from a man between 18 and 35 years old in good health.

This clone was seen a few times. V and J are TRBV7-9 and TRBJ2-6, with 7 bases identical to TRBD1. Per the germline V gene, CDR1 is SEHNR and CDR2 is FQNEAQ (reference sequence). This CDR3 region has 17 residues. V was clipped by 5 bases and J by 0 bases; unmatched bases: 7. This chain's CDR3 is CASSVTRDSSGANVLTF. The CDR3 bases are TGTGCCAGCAGCGTCACTCGGGACAGCTCTGGGGCCAACGTCCTGACTTTC. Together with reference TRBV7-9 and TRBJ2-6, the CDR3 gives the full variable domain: DTGVSQNPRHKITKRGQNVTFRCDPISEHNRLYWYRQTLGQGPEFLTYFQNEAQLEKSRLLSDRFSAERPKGSFSTLEIQRTEQGDSAMYLCASSVTRDSSGANVLTFGAGSRLTVL.

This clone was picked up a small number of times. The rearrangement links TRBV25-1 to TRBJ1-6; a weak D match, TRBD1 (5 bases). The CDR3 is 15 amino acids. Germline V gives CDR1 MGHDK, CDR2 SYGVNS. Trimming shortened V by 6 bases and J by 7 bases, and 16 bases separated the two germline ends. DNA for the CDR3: TGTGCCAGCAGATCTTGGGGTTCAGGGAATTCACCCCTCCACTTT. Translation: CASRSWGSGNSPLHF.

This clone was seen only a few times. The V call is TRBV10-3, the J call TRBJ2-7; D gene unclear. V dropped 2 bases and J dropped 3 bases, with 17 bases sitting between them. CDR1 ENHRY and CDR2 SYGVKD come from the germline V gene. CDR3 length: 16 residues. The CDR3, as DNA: TGTGCCATCAGTGAGCCAGGACGGAAGGCCATCTACGAGCAGTACTTC. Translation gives CAISEPGRKAIYEQYF.

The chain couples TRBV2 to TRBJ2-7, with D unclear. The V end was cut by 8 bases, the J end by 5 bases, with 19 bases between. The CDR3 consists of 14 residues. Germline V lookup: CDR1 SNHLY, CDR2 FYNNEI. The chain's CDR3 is CASRRVTAMNEQYF. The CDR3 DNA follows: TGTGCCAGCCGCCGGGTCACGGCGATGAACGAGCAGTACTTC.

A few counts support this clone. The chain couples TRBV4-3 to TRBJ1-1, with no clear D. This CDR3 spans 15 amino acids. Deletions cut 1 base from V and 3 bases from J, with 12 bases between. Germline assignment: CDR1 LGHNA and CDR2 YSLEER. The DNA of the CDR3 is TGCGCCAGCAGCCAAGGGGGAATGGTTGACACTGAAGCTTTCTTT. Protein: CASSQGGMVDTEAFF.

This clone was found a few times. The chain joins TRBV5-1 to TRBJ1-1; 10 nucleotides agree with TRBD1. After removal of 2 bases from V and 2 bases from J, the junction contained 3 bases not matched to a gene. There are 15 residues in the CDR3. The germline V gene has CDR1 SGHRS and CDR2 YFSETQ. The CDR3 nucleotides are TGCGCCAGCAGCTTCACGACAGGGGGCAACACTGAAGCTTTCTTT. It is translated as CASSFTTGGNTEAFF.